This passage covers 27 T cell receptor beta chains from one sample sequenced in a study of cytomegalovirus exposure and HLA in healthy donors. Here immunoSEQ multiplex PCR was the method, and the copy in TCRdb shows in-frame clones only, minus some. The table lists roughly 59,000 clones, 85% to 95% of them singletons, with over 6.5% in the top ten. The specimen sequenced was PBMCs. These receptors were collected from a woman in her late teens or twenties in good health and CMV-seropositive.

The CDR3 protein is CAWSAGVDGYTF. In DNA, the CDR3 is TGTGCCTGGAGTGCGGGGGTAGATGGCTACACCTTC. The gene calls are TRBV30 and TRBJ1-2; D might be TRBD1 (5 bases). CDR1 and CDR2 (germline): GTSNPN, SVGIG (reference sequence). Trimming removed 1 base from V and 6 bases from J, with 9 bases in between. This CDR3 has 12 amino acids.

V is TRBV5-1 and J is TRBJ2-4, with 11 bases matching TRBD2. With V trimmed by 0 bases and J by 1 base, 6 bases remained unmatched. The CDR3 runs 18 residues. Germline values: CDR1 SGHRS, CDR2 YFSETQ. CDR3 amino acids: CASSLGLAGPLAKNIQYF. Written as DNA, the CDR3 is TGCGCCAGCAGCTTGGGACTAGCGGGACCCTTGGCCAAAAACATTCAGTACTTC.

This chain connects TRBV6-5 to TRBJ1-1; weak D call: TRBD1 (6 bases). Germline lookup yields CDR1 MNHEY and CDR2 SVGAGI. V shed 5 bases and J shed 5 bases, with 9 bases lying between them. The CDR3 runs to 12 residues. CDR3 region: CASSPGQTEAFF. The CDR3 DNA reads TGTGCCAGCAGTCCTGGACAGACTGAAGCTTTCTTT.

The V and J genes are TRBV7-7 and TRBJ1-6; no definite D call. The germline V gene encodes CDR1 SSHAT and CDR2 FNYEAQ (reference sequence). The CDR3 extends over 16 amino acids. The V end lost 5 bases, the J end lost 0 bases, and 11 bases lay between the germline ends. The CDR3 loop is CASSLFRGSYNSPLHF. In DNA, the CDR3 is TGTGCCAGCAGCCTATTCCGGGGCTCCTATAATTCACCCCTCCACTTT.

The rearrangement joins TRBV29-1 to TRBJ1-1; no reliable D call. Per the germline V gene, CDR1 is SQVTM and CDR2 is ANQGSEA. This CDR3 has 13 amino acids. Trimming took off 3 bases at V and 2 bases at J, with 10 bases between the two ends. CDR3 residues: CSVDQARNTEAFF. The DNA for the CDR3 is TGCAGCGTTGACCAGGCCCGAAACACTGAAGCTTTCTTT.

The chain couples TRBV7-3 to TRBJ2-1; D perhaps matches TRBD2 (7 bases). CDR1 SGHTA and CDR2 FQGTGA come from the germline V gene. V was cut by 1 base and J by 8 bases, with 15 bases left in between. The CDR3 sequence is 15 residues long. The CDR3 DNA reads as TGTGCCAGCAGCTTAATCATTGGGGGGGCCCATGAGCAGTTCTTC. It specifies CASSLIIGGAHEQFF. Filled out from reference TRBV7-3 and TRBJ2-1, the complete variable domain reads GAGVSQTPSNKVTEKGKYVELRCDPISGHTALYWYRQSLGQGPEFLIYFQGTGAADDSGLPNDRFFAVRPEGSVSTLKIQRTERGDSAVYLCASSLIIGGAHEQFFGPGTRLTVL.

This chain uses TRBV9 with TRBJ2-7; the D gene is possibly TRBD2 (5 bases). Germline V gene lookup returns CDR1 SGDLS and CDR2 YYNGEE. CDR3 length: 15 amino acids. With 0 bases removed from V and 4 bases from J, the gap between germline ends came to 14 bases. The chain's CDR3 is CASSVGEGAQYEQYF. CDR3 DNA sequence: TGTGCCAGCAGCGTAGGAGAGGGAGCACAGTACGAGCAGTACTTC. Full variable domain (outside the CDR3, taken from reference TRBV9 and TRBJ2-7): DSGVTQTPKHLITATGQRVTLRCSPRSGDLSVYWYQQSLDQGLQFLIQYYNGEERAKGNILERFSAQQFPDLHSELNLSSLELGDSALYFCASSVGEGAQYEQYFGPGTRLTVT.

V and J are TRBV6-5 and TRBJ2-2; 9 nucleotides match TRBD2. This CDR3 has 15 amino acids. Germline CDR1 and CDR2: MNHEY and SVGAGI. V trimming: 6 bases; J trimming: 3 bases; junction bases outside the gene matches: 5. The CDR3 spells CASRGSGGHTGELFF. The CDR3 DNA is TGTGCCAGCAGGGGTAGCGGGGGTCACACCGGGGAGCTGTTTTTT.

This chain connects TRBV10-3 to TRBJ2-7; 9 bases match TRBD2. Per germline, CDR1 ENHRY and CDR2 SYGVKD. This CDR3 is 16 amino acids long. V lost 2 bases, J lost 5 bases, and 10 bases stayed unmatched. CDR3 in amino acids: CAISESSGGPRNEQYF. CDR3 sequence (DNA): TGTGCCATCAGTGAGAGCAGCGGGGGGCCAAGGAACGAGCAGTACTTC.

This chain connects TRBV6-1 to TRBJ1-1, with D maybe TRBD1 (6 bases). Germline assignment: CDR1 MNHNS and CDR2 SASEGT. Trimming cost V 5 bases and J 0 bases, with 10 bases left between them. CDR3 size: 14 residues. This chain's CDR3 is CASSKDRLNTEAFF. The CDR3 DNA follows: TGTGCCAGCAGTAAAGACAGGCTGAACACTGAAGCTTTCTTT.

The chain recombines TRBV28 with TRBJ1-1; 8 positions match TRBD1. With 6 bases clipped from V and 3 bases from J, the junction kept 12 bases outside the gene matches. Germline V lookup: CDR1 MDHEN, CDR2 SYDVKM. The CDR3 spans 16 residues. The CDR3 DNA follows: TGTGCCAGCAGCCGACCGACCCGGGACAGGCACACTGAAGCTTTCTTT. This encodes CASSRPTRDRHTEAFF.

This clone was seen a handful of times. The J gene is TRBJ2-7, the V gene TRBV6-6, with 7 nucleotides matching TRBD2. The CDR3 contains 14 residues. V lost 6 bases and J lost 2; bases outside the gene matches: 7. Germline assignment: CDR1 MNHNY and CDR2 SVGAGI (reference sequence). As DNA, the CDR3 is TGTGCCAGCAGCCGCCCGGGAGGACCCTACGAGCAGTACTTC. It codes for CASSRPGGPYEQYF.

This rearrangement joins TRBV15 to TRBJ2-2, with 10 bases aligning to TRBD1. Germline CDR1 reads LNHNV; CDR2 reads YYDKDF (reference sequence). The CDR3 has 17 amino acids. Germline trimming cut 1 base from V and 4 bases from J; bases unmatched to any gene: 6. The CDR3 reads CATSRGGTGVPTGELFF. The CDR3 DNA sequence: TGTGCCACCAGCAGAGGCGGGACAGGGGTGCCCACCGGGGAGCTGTTTTTT. Supplemented by reference TRBV15 and TRBJ2-2, the full variable domain reads DAMVIQNPRYQVTQFGKPVTLSCSQTLNHNVMYWYQQKSSQAPKLLFHYYDKDFNNEADTPDNFQSRRPNTSFCFLDIRSPGLGDTAMYLCATSRGGTGVPTGELFFGEGSRLTVL.

The chain is built from TRBV10-3 and TRBJ1-1, with 9 bases fitting TRBD1. Trimming took 4 bases from V and 1 from J; bases not matched to a gene: 1. In germline, CDR1 is ENHRY, CDR2 SYGVKD. CDR3 length equals 14 residues. CDR3 residues: CAISGQGENTEAFF. The CDR3 nucleotides are TGTGCCATCAGTGGACAGGGGGAGAACACTGAAGCTTTCTTT.

This chain connects TRBV28 to TRBJ1-4; possible D gene TRBD1, 5 bases. Per germline, CDR1 MDHEN and CDR2 SYDVKM. Trimming cost V 4 bases and J 4 bases, with 10 bases left between them. CDR3 length: 14 amino acids. CDR3 region: CASSSPGHNEKLFF. The CDR3 DNA sequence: TGTGCCAGCAGTTCGCCAGGGCATAATGAAAAACTGTTTTTT.

The chain uses TRBV28 and TRBJ1-3; D might be TRBD1 (6 bases). The germline V gene encodes CDR1 MDHEN and CDR2 SYDVKM. V was pared by 6 bases and J by 2 bases, with 11 bases between. This CDR3 region has 14 residues. The CDR3 spells CASRSQGPGNTIYF. The CDR3 bases are TGTGCCAGCAGGTCACAGGGTCCTGGAAACACCATATATTTT.

This clone is a singleton in its sample. The chain couples TRBV7-9 to TRBJ2-2, with 7 positions matching TRBD1. The CDR3 is made up of 15 amino acids. Germline V gene data show CDR1 as SEHNR and CDR2 as FQNEAQ (reference sequence). V shed 2 bases, J shed 9 bases, and the junction held 9 bases outside the gene matches. In DNA, the CDR3 is TGTGCCAGCAGCTTACGGACAGGTCAAAACCGGGAGCTGTTTTTT. It encodes CASSLRTGQNRELFF.

V gene TRBV30 combines with J gene TRBJ1-5; D call uncertain. Germline V gene lookup returns CDR1 GTSNPN and CDR2 SVGIG (reference sequence). Trimming took 7 bases from V and 5 from J, leaving 15 bases between them. The CDR3 length is 13 residues. The CDR3 reads CASNDETDQPQHF. CDR3 bases: TGTGCCTCGAATGATGAGACTGATCAGCCCCAGCATTTT.

This clone came up once. The chain uses TRBV15 and TRBJ2-5; TRBD2 matches 7 bases. V trimming: 0 bases; J trimming: 4 bases; junction bases outside the gene matches: 2. Germline loops: CDR1 LNHNV, CDR2 YYDKDF (reference sequence). The CDR3 extends over 14 amino acids. Written as DNA, the CDR3 is TGTGCCACCAGCAGAGAGTGGGGGGGAGAGACCCAGTACTTC. The encoded protein is CATSREWGGETQYF.

This rearrangement joins TRBV30 to TRBJ1-5; maybe TRBD1 (6 bases). The CDR3 runs to 15 residues. CDR1 GTSNPN and CDR2 SVGIG come from the germline V gene (reference sequence). The V end was cut by 2 bases, the J end by 1 base, with 12 bases between. The CDR3 DNA sequence: TGTGCCTGGAGTCCGGGGACATCCAGCAATCAGCCCCAGCATTTT. It translates to CAWSPGTSSNQPQHF. The full variable domain, its missing parts supplied by reference TRBV30 and TRBJ1-5, is SQTIHQWPATLVQPVGSPLSLECTVEGTSNPNLYWYRQAAGRGLQLLFYSVGIGQISSEVPQNLSASRPQDRQFILSSKKLLLSDSGFYLCAWSPGTSSNQPQHFGDGTRLSIL.

This clone was seen only once. The chain joins TRBV5-1 to TRBJ2-1; no definite D call. The CDR3 consists of 12 residues. V lost 4 bases, J lost 10 bases, and 12 bases lay in between. The V gene's germline CDR1 is SGHRS and CDR2 YFSETQ. In DNA, the CDR3 is TGCGCCAGCAGCCTCTACGGTTCGGAGCAGTTCTTC. This codes for CASSLYGSEQFF.

V is TRBV2 and J is TRBJ1-4; D perhaps matches TRBD1 (5 bases). V was cut by 2 bases and J by 7 bases, with 26 bases left in between. Germline CDR1 and CDR2: SNHLY and FYNNEI. The length of the CDR3 is 19 residues. The CDR3 sequence: CASSETPEGRASGSEKLFF. CDR3 bases: TGTGCCAGCAGTGAAACGCCCGAGGGGAGGGCCTCGGGGAGTGAAAAACTGTTTTTT.

This clone was detected a few times. The V call is TRBV28, the J call TRBJ1-5; D may be TRBD1 (5 bases). Trimming removed 5 bases at V and 5 bases at J, with 7 bases between. The CDR3 consists of 12 residues. Germline V gene data show CDR1 as MDHEN and CDR2 as SYDVKM. CDR3 DNA: TGTGCCAGCAGTCCCAGGGATCAGCCCCAGCATTTT. It yields the protein CASSPRDQPQHF.

This clone was picked up one time. V and J are TRBV7-2 and TRBJ2-1, with 9 bases fitting TRBD2. CDR1 is SGHTA, CDR2 FQGNSA, per germline. This CDR3 is built from 15 residues. Trimming cost V 5 bases and J 3 bases; bases outside gene matches: 5. The CDR3 nucleotides read TGTGCCAGCAGCCGCGGGACTAGCCTCTACAATGAGCAGTTCTTC. Translated: CASSRGTSLYNEQFF.

The count of this clone is one. An end of the junction does not agree with germline; a read error may underlie this. This sequence joins TRBV7-7 and TRBJ2-2, with D unresolved. CDR1 is SSHAT and CDR2 is FNYEAQ in the germline V gene (reference sequence). The CDR3 totals 15 residues. CDR3 in amino acids: CASSLDGANTGELFF. The CDR3 DNA reads as TGTGCTAGCAGCTTAGACGGAGCGAACACCGGGGAGCTGTTTTTT.

This rearrangement joins TRBV5-4 to TRBJ1-5, with D perhaps matching TRBD1 (6 bases). This CDR3 contains 15 residues. V was cut by 4 bases and J by 6 bases, with 17 bases left in between. Per germline, CDR1 SGHNT and CDR2 YYREEE (reference sequence). The chain's CDR3 is CASSDHSTGSQPQHF. The CDR3 DNA reads TGTGCCAGCAGCGACCACTCTACAGGGAGTCAGCCCCAGCATTTT.

This chain links TRBV18 with TRBJ2-3, with D tentatively TRBD1 (6 bases). V dropped 6 bases and J dropped 0 bases, with 13 bases sitting between them. This CDR3 region has 15 residues. Per the germline V gene, CDR1 is KGHSH and CDR2 is LQKENI. The CDR3 nucleotides read TGTGCCAGCTCCCAGACAGGCCCTAGCACAGATACGCAGTATTTT. Protein product: CASSQTGPSTDTQYF.